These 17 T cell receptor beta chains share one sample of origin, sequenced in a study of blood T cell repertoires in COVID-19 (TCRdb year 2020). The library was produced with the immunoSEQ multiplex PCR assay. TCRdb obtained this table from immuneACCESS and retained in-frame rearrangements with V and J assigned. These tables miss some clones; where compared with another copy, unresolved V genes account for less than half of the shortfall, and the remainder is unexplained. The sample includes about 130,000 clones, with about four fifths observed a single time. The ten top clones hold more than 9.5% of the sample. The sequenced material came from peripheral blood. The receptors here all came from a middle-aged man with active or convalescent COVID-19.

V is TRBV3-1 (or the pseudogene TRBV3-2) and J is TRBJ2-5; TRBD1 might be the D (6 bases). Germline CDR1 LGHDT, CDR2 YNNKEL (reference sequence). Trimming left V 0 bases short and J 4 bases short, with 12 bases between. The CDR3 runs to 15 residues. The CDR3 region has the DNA TGTGCCAGCAGCCAAGATAACCGAGGGGGAGAGACCCAGTACTTC. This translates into CASSQDNRGGETQYF.

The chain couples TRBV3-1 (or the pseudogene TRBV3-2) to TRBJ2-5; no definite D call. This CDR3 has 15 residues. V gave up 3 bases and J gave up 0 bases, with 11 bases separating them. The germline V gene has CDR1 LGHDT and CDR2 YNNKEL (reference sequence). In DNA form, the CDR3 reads TGTGCCAGCAGCCACGAGCCGCGTTACCAAGAGACCCAGTACTTC. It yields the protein CASSHEPRYQETQYF.

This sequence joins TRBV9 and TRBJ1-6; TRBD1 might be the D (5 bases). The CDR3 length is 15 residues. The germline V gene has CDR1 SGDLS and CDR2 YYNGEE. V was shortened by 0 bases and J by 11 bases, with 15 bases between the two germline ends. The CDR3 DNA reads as TGTGCCAGCAGCGTAGCTGTGGGGCAGGCTCCACCCCTCCACTTT. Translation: CASSVAVGQAPPLHF.

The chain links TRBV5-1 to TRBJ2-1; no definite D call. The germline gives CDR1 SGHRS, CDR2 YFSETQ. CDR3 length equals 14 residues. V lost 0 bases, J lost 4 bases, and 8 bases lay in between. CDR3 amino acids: CASSLGSVYNEQFF. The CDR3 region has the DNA TGCGCCAGCAGCTTGGGGTCAGTATACAATGAGCAGTTCTTC.

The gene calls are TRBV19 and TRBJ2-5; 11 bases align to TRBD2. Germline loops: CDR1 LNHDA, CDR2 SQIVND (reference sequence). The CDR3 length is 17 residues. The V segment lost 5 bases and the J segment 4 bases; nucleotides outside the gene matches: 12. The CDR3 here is CASSYKALAGGRETQYF. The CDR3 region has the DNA TGTGCCAGTAGTTATAAGGCCCTAGCGGGGGGACGAGAGACCCAGTACTTC. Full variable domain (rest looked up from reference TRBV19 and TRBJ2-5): DGGITQSPKYLFRKEGQNVTLSCEQNLNHDAMYWYRQDPGQGLRLIYYSQIVNDFQKGDIAEGYSVSREKKESFPLTVTSAQKNPTAFYLCASSYKALAGGRETQYFGPGTRLLVL.

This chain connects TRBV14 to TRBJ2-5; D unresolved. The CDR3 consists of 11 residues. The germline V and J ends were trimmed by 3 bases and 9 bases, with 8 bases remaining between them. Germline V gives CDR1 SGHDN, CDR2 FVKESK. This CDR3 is CASSQERAQYF. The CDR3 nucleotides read TGTGCCAGCAGCCAGGAACGGGCCCAGTACTTC. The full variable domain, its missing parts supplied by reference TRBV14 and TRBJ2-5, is EAGVTQFPSHSVIEKGQTVTLRCDPISGHDNLYWYRRVMGKEIKFLLHFVKESKQDESGMPNNRFLAERTGGTYSTLKVQPAELEDSGVYFCASSQERAQYFGPGTRLLVL.

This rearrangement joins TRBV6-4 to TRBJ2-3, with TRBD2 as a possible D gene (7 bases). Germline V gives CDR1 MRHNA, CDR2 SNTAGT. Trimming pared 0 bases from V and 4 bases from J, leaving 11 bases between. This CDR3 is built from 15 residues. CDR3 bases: TGTGCCAGCAGTGACTCATTGGGGGGGCCAGATACGCAGTATTTT. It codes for CASSDSLGGPDTQYF.

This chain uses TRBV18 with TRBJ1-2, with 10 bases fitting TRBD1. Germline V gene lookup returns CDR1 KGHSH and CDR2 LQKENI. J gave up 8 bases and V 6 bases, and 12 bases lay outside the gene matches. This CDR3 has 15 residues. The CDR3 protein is CASSRRDRGPMGYTF. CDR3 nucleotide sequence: TGTGCCAGCTCTCGTCGGGACAGGGGCCCTATGGGCTACACCTTC.

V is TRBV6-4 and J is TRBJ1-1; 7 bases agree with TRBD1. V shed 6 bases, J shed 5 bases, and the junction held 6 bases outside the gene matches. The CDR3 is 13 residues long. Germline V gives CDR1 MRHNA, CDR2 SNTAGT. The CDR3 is CASSTQGGTEAFF. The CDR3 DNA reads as TGTGCCAGCAGCACGCAGGGGGGAACTGAAGCTTTCTTT.

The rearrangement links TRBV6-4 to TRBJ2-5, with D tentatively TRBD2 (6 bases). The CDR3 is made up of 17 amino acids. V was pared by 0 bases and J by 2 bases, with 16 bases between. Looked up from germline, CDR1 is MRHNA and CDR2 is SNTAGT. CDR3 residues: CASSDSSGGGPQETQYF. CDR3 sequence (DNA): TGTGCCAGCAGTGACTCGTCCGGGGGTGGGCCTCAAGAGACCCAGTACTTC.

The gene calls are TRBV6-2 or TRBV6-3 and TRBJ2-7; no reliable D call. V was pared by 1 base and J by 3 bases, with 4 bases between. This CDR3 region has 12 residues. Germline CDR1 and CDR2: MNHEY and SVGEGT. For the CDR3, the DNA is TGTGCCAGCAGTTACTGGAGCTACGAGCAGTACTTC. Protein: CASSYWSYEQYF.

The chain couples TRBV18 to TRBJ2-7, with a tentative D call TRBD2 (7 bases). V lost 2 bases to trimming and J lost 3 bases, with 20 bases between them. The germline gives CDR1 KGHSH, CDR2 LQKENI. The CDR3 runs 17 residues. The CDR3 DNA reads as TGTGCCAGCTCACCAAGGGGCGGGGGCGGACCTGTCTACGAGCAGTACTTC. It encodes CASSPRGGGGPVYEQYF.

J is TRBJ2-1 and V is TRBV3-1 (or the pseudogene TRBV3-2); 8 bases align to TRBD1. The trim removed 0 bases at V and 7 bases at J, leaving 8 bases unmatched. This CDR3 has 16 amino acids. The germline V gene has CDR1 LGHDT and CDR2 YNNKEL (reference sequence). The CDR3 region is CASSQDGAGGSNEQFF. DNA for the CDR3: TGTGCCAGCAGCCAAGATGGGGCAGGGGGCTCGAATGAGCAGTTCTTC.

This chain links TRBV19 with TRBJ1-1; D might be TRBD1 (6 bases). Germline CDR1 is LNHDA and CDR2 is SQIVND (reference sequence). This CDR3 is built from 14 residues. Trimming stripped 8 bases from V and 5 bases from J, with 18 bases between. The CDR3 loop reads CASGTTVRATEAFF. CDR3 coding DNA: TGTGCCAGTGGGACAACAGTTAGAGCAACTGAAGCTTTCTTT.

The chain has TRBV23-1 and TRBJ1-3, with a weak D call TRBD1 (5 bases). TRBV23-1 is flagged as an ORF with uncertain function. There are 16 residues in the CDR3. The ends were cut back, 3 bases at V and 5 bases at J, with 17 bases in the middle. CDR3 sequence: CASSQPPRQSRNTIYF. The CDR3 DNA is TGCGCCAGCAGTCAGCCTCCGAGACAGAGCAGAAACACCATATATTTT.

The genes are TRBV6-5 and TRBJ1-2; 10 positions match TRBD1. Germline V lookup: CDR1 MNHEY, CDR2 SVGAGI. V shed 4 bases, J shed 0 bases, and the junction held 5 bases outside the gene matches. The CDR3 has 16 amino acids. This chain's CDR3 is CASSWDRGNPNYGYTF. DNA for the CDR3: TGTGCCAGCAGTTGGGACAGGGGAAATCCTAACTATGGCTACACCTTC.

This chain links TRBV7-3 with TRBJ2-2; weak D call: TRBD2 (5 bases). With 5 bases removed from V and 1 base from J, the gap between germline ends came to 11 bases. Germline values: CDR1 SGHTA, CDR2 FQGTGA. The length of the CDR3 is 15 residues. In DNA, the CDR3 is TGTGCCAGCAGCCTCGGAGGCAGGAACACCGGGGAGCTGTTTTTT. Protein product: CASSLGGRNTGELFF. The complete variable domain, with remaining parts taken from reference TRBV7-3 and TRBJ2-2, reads GAGVSQTPSNKVTEKGKYVELRCDPISGHTALYWYRQSLGQGPEFLIYFQGTGAADDSGLPNDRFFAVRPEGSVSTLKIQRTERGDSAVYLCASSLGGRNTGELFFGEGSRLTVL.